The clone carrying this TCR beta chain was seen a few times. The data were obtained in a study of response to subunit inactivated influenza vaccine. TCRdb redid the calling of the RT-PCR reads with MiXCR, one entry per CDR3 protein. The sample contains about 540,000 distinct CDR3 sequences, approximately 22% of which appear only once. These data were likewise used in another study, on T cells expressing NK-cell markers. That work contributes: What made the TCR beta cDNA was 5'RACE template switching with UMIs. HCMV seropositivity marked most of the eight sequenced donors; one was seronegative. The authors applied an anti-gamma-delta TCR antibody in several experiments, and it restricted sorting to alpha-beta TCR T cells. The share of CD8+ T cells held by dominant NKG2C+ clonotypes was roughly 1.0-8% in roughly 6 donors. The leading position in the CD3+CD56-NKG2C+ fraction of a handful of donors also went to these clonotypes.

The sequence derives from a man aged 45-65 years who received an inactivated influenza vaccine. The sample consisted of CD4+ T cells sorted from PBMCs, taken 12 days after vaccination.

The CDR3 region has the DNA TGTGCCAGCAGCCCACGGACAGGGCCAACCTCTGGAAACACCATATATTTT. It yields the protein CASSPRTGPTSGNTIYF. The chain recombines TRBV12-3 or TRBV12-4 with TRBJ1-3; TRBD1 aligns across 8 bases. The CDR3 consists of 17 residues. The trim removed 6 bases at V and 0 bases at J, leaving 10 bases unmatched.